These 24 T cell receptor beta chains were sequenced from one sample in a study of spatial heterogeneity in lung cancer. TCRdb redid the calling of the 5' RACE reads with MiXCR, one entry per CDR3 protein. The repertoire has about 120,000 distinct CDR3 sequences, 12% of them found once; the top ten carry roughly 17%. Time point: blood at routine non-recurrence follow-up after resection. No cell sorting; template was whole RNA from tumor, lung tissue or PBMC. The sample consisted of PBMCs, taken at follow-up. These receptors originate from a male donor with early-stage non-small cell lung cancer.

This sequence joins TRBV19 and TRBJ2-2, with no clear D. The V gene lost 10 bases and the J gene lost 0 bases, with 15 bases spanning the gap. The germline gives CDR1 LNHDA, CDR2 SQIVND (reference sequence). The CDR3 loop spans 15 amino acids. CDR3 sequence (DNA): TGTGCCACCTTAGACGGGTCTTCGAACACCGGGGAGCTGTTTTTT. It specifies CATLDGSSNTGELFF.

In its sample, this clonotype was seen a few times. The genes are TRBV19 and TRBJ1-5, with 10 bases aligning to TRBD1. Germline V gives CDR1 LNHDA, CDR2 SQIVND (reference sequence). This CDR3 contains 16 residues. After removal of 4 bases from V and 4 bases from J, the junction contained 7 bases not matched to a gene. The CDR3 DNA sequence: TGTGCCAGTAGTAGTACCGGGACAGGGGCAAATCAGCCCCAGCATTTT. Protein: CASSSTGTGANQPQHF.

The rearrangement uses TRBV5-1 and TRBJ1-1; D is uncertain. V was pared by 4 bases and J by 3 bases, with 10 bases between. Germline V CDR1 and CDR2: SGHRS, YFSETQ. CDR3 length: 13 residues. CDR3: CASSEGRDTEAFF. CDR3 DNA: TGCGCCAGCAGCGAGGGTCGCGACACTGAAGCTTTCTTT.

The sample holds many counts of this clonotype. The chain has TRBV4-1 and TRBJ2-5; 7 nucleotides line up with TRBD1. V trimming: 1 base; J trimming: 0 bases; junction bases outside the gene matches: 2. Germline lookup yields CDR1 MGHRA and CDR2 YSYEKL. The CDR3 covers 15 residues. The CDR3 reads CASSQGDRDQETQYF. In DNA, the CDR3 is TGCGCCAGCAGCCAAGGGGACAGAGACCAAGAGACCCAGTACTTC.

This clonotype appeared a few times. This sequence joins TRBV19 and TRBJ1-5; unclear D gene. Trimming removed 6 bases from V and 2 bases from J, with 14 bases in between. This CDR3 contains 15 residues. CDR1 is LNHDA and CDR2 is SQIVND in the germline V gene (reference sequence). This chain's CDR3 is CASSDFGVGNQPQHF. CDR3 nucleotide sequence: TGTGCCAGTAGCGACTTCGGGGTTGGCAATCAGCCCCAGCATTTT.

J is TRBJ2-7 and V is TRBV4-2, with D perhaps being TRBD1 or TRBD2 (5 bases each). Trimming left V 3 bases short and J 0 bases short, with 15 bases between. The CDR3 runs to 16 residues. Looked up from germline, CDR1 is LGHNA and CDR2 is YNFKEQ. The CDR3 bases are TGTGCCAGCAGCCAGGATGTCGGGACCGGCTCCTACGAGCAGTACTTC. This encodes CASSQDVGTGSYEQYF.

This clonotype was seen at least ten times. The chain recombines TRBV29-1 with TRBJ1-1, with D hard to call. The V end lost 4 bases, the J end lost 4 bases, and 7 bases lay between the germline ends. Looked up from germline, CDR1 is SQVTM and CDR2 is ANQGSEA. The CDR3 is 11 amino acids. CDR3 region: CSVVRVTEAFF. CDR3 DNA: TGCAGCGTTGTTAGGGTCACTGAAGCTTTCTTT.

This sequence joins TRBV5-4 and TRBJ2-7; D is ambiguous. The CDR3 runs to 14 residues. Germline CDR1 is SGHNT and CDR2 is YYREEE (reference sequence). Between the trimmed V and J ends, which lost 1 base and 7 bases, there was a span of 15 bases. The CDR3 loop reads CASSLPGQTREQYF. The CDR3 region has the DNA TGTGCCAGCAGCTTGCCGGGCCAAACGAGAGAGCAGTACTTC.

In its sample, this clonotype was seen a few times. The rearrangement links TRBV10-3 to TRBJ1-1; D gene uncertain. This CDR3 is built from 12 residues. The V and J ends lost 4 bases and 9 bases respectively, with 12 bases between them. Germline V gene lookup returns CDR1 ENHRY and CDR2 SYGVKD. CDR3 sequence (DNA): TGTGCCATCAGTGGCTCGTCGGAGAAAGCTTTCTTT. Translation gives CAISGSSEKAFF.

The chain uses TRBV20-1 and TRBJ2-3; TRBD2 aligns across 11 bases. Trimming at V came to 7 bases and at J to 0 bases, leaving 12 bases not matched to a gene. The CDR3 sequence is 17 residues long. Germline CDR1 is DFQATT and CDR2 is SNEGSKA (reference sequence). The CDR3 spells CSGIGTSGRTSTDTQYF. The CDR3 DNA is TGCAGTGGTATCGGGACTAGCGGAAGAACTAGCACAGATACGCAGTATTTT.

Written as DNA, the CDR3 is TGTGCCAGCAGTTACTCGAGGGACAGGGGACCCTACGAGCAGTACTTC. Its translation is CASSYSRDRGPYEQYF. The J gene is TRBJ2-7, the V gene TRBV6-5, with TRBD1 matching 10 bases. Germline loops: CDR1 MNHEY, CDR2 SVGAGI. This CDR3 region has 16 residues. The V segment lost 0 bases and the J segment 2 bases; nucleotides outside the gene matches: 4.

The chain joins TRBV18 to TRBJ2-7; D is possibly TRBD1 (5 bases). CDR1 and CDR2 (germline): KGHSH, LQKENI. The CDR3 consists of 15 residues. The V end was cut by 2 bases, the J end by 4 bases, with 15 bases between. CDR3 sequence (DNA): TGTGCCAGCTCACCAAGCCCGCAGGGTTTATACGAGCAGTACTTC. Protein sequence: CASSPSPQGLYEQYF.

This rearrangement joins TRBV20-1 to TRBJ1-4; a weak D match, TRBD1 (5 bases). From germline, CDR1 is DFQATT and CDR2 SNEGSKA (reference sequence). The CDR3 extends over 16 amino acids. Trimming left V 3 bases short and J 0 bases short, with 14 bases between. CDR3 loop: CSASSSPTATNEKLFF. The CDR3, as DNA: TGCAGTGCTAGCTCCTCGCCGACAGCAACTAATGAAAAACTGTTTTTT.

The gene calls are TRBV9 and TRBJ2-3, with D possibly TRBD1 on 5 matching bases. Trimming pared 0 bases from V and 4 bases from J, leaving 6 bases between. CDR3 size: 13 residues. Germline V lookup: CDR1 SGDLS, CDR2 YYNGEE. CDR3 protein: CASSVEGADTQYF. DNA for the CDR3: TGTGCCAGCAGCGTAGAAGGGGCAGATACGCAGTATTTT.

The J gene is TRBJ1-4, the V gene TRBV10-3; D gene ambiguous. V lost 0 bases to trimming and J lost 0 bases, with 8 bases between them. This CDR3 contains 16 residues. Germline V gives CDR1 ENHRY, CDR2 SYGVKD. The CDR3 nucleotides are TGTGCCATCAGTGAGTCGGGATTGTCAACTAATGAAAAACTGTTTTTT. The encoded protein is CAISESGLSTNEKLFF.

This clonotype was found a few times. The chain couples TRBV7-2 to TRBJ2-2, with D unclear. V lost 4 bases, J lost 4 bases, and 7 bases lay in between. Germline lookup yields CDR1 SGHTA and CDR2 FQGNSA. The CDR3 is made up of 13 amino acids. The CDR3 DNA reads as TGTGCCAGCAGCTCCTCGGGCACCGGGGAGCTGTTTTTT. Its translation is CASSSSGTGELFF.

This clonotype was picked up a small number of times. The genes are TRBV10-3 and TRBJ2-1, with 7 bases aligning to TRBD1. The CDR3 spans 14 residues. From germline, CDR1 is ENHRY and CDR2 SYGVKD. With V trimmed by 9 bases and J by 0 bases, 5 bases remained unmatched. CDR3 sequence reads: CAIQTGASYNEQFF. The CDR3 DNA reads TGTGCCATTCAAACAGGGGCCTCCTACAATGAGCAGTTCTTC.

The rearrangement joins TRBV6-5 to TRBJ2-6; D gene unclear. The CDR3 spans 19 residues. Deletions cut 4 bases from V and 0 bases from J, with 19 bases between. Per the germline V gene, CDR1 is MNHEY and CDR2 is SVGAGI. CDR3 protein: CASSFNVRTSSSGANVLTF. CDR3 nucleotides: TGTGCCAGCAGTTTCAATGTCCGGACGTCCAGCTCTGGGGCCAACGTCCTGACTTTC.

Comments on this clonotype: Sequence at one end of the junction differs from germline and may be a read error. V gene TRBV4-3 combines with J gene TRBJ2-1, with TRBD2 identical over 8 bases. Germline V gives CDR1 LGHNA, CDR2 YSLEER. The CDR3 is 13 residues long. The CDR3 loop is CASSQDISGGWVF. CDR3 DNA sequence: TGCGCCAGCAGCCAAGATATAAGCGGGGGCTGGGTCTTC.

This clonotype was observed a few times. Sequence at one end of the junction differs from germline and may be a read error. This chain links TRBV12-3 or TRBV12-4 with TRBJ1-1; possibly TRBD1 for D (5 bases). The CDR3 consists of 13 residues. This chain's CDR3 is CASNLRGGTEAFF. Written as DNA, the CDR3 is TGTGCCAGCAATTTAAGGGGCGGGACTGAAGCTTTCTTT.

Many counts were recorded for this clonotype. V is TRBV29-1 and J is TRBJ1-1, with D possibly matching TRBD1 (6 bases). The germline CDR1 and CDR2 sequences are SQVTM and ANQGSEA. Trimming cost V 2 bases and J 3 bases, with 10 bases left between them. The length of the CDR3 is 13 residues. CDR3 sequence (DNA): TGCAGCGTTGAATTTGGGGGGCACACTGAAGCTTTCTTT. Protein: CSVEFGGHTEAFF. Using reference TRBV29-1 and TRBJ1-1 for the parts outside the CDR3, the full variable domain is SAVISQKPSRDICQRGTSLTIQCQVDSQVTMMFWYRQQPGQSLTLIATANQGSEATYESGFVIDKFPISRPNLTFSTLTVSNMSPEDSSIYLCSVEFGGHTEAFFGQGTRLTVV.

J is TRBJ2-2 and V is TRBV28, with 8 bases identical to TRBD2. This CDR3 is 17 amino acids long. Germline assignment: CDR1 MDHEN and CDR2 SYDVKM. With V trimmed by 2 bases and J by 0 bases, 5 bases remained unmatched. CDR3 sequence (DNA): TGTGCCAGCAGTTTACACGCGGGGGGCCCGAACACCGGGGAGCTGTTTTTT. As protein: CASSLHAGGPNTGELFF.

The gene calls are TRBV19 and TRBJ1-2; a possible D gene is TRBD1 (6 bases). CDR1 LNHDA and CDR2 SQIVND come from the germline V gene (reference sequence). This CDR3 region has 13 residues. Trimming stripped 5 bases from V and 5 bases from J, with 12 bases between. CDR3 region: CASSPGTRYGYTF. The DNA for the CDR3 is TGTGCCAGTAGTCCGGGGACACGATATGGCTACACCTTC.

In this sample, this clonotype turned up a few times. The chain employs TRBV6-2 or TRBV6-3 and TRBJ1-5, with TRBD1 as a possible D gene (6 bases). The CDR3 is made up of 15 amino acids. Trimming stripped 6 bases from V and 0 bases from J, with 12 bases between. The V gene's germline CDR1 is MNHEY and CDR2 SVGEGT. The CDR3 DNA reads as TGTGCCAGCAGGAGGACAGAGTATAGCAATCAGCCCCAGCATTTT. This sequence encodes CASRRTEYSNQPQHF.